This T cell receptor (beta chain) stems from a study of identical twins. A single record per CDR3 protein comes from TCRdb applying MiXCR to the 5' RACE reads. Of roughly 190,000 distinct CDR3 sequences in the sample, around a sixth were seen once. V was shortened by 2 bases and J by 8 bases, with 9 bases between the two germline ends. The CDR3 totals 12 residues. Germline CDR1 LGHDT, CDR2 YNNKEL (reference sequence). Separately, the same data were catalogued under a study of T cells expressing NK-cell markers. That source reports: The eight sequenced donors comprised seven who were HCMV-seropositive and one who was seronegative. One observes that, in a handful of donors, these clonotypes were also the leading ones within the CD3+CD56-NKG2C+ fraction.

The sequence came from a woman between 18 and 29 years old in good health. Sequenced input: CD8+ T cells sorted from blood. The rearrangement uses TRBV3-1 and TRBJ1-1, with D unresolved. CDR3 DNA sequence: TGTGCCAGCAGCCAATTTGGAGGCGAAGCTTTCTTT. Translation gives CASSQFGGEAFF. Full variable domain (remainder filled in from reference TRBV3-1 and TRBJ1-1): DTAVSQTPKYLVTQMGNDKSIKCEQNLGHDTMYWYKQDSKKFLKIMFSYNNKELIINETVPNRFSPKSPDKAHLNLHINSLELGDSAVYFCASSQFGGEAFFGQGTRLTVV.